This record looks at one T cell receptor beta chain sequence and its context. This record comes from a study of CD8 T cells in Susac syndrome. cDNA came from approximately 0.5 to 1 ug RNA primed by random hexamers. Coverage of TCR beta CDR3 amplification by immunoSEQ multiplex PCR extended to 54 Vbeta and 13 Jbeta. TCRdb reanalysed the immunoSEQ multiplex PCR reads using MiXCR and keeps one entry per CDR3 protein. The sample holds 150,000 to 200,000 distinct CDR3 sequences, just over 90% seen once. Blood CD8+ and CD4+ T cells underwent high-throughput TCR beta sequencing. The controls, all healthy donors, were matched for age and sex. Through negative isolation, CD4+ and CD8+ T cells were obtained, while TEMRA cells were enriched using FACS. Trimming at V came to 5 bases and at J to 0 bases, leaving 4 bases not matched to a gene. From germline, CDR1 is LGHNA and CDR2 YNFKEQ. This CDR3 spans 15 amino acids.

Sequenced: CD4+ T cells from PBMCs. The V call is TRBV4-2, the J call TRBJ2-5, with 9 bases aligning to TRBD2. The TCR sequence derives from a human donor in good health. For the CDR3, the DNA is TGTGCCAGCAGCGGACTAGCGCCCAACCAAGAGACCCAGTACTTC. It is translated as CASSGLAPNQETQYF.